Presented here are 30 T cell receptor beta chains from one specimen sequenced in a study of T cell responses to AZD1222 COVID-19 vaccine. This table comes from immunoSEQ multiplex PCR, and its TCRdb copy is limited to in-frame clones, with some not included. The data show about 110,000 clones, roughly four fifths seen once. Sample: peripheral blood, taken on day 0 of AZD1222 vaccination. Receptors were obtained from an adult in good health.

The chain has TRBV2 and TRBJ1-2; D is unresolved. CDR3 size: 11 residues. The germline V gene has CDR1 SNHLY and CDR2 FYNNEI. With 2 bases removed from V and 8 bases from J, the gap between germline ends came to 6 bases. CDR3 loop: CASSEYIGYTF. The CDR3 DNA is TGTGCCAGCAGTGAATACATAGGCTACACCTTC.

This rearrangement joins TRBV18 to TRBJ1-3; the match to TRBD1 covers 10 bases. Trimming at V came to 1 base and at J to 2 bases, leaving 2 bases not matched to a gene. The germline gives CDR1 KGHSH, CDR2 LQKENI. The CDR3 runs 16 residues. Here the CDR3 DNA reads TGTGCCAGCTCACCACAAGGGACAGGGGCTGGAAACACCATATATTTT. Its translation is CASSPQGTGAGNTIYF.

The chain is built from TRBV6-5 and TRBJ2-5; the D is unclear. Germline CDR1 and CDR2: MNHEY and SVGAGI. This CDR3 comprises 11 residues. V lost 8 bases and J 4 bases, leaving 8 bases between the germline ends. This CDR3 is CASLHGETQYF. CDR3 bases: TGTGCCAGCTTACACGGAGAGACCCAGTACTTC.

CDR3 coding DNA: TGTGCCAGCAGTGACGCGCTTGCAACCGGGGGGGCCCGGGGGTACGAGCAGTACTTC. Residues: CASSDALATGGARGYEQYF. J is TRBJ2-7 and V is TRBV6-1, with 8 bases matching TRBD2. J gave up 4 bases and V 3 bases, and 20 bases lay outside the gene matches. Germline CDR1 and CDR2: MNHNS and SASEGT. CDR3 length: 19 residues.

This rearrangement joins TRBV19 to TRBJ1-1, with 7 bases fitting TRBD1. The germline V gene encodes CDR1 LNHDA and CDR2 SQIVND (reference sequence). Trimming cost V 7 bases and J 7 bases; bases outside gene matches: 9. This CDR3 comprises 13 residues. CDR3 sequence reads: CASIRGYKGEAFF. The CDR3 bases are TGTGCCAGTATCAGGGGGTATAAGGGTGAAGCTTTCTTT.

V is TRBV2 and J is TRBJ2-7; either TRBD1 or TRBD2 may fit D (7 bases each). The CDR3 is made up of 14 amino acids. The V and J ends lost 7 bases and 6 bases respectively, with 19 bases between them. CDR1 is SNHLY and CDR2 is FYNNEI in the germline V gene. CDR3 in DNA: TGTGCCAGCATTCTGGGGGGACAGCGGGGCGAGCAGTACTTC. It is translated as CASILGGQRGEQYF.

The chain combines TRBV6-5 with TRBJ1-5; weak D call: TRBD1 (6 bases). Deletions cut 4 bases from V and 6 bases from J, with 19 bases between. The CDR3 extends over 16 amino acids. Germline V gene lookup returns CDR1 MNHEY and CDR2 SVGAGI. CDR3 DNA: TGTGCCAGCAGTTCACATCCTGGGGGCGCGGGTCAGCCCCAGCATTTT. This codes for CASSSHPGGAGQPQHF.

The chain has TRBV6-5 and TRBJ1-1, with unresolved D. The length of the CDR3 is 14 residues. The ends were cut back, 1 base at V and 2 bases at J, with 8 bases in the middle. Germline V gene data show CDR1 as MNHEY and CDR2 as SVGAGI. CDR3: CASSYLGTNTEAFF. Here the CDR3 DNA reads TGTGCCAGCAGTTACTTGGGTACAAACACTGAAGCTTTCTTT.

There are a few counts of this clone. The chain joins TRBV5-5 to TRBJ1-1; TRBD1 might be the D (5 bases). Trimming pared 2 bases from V and 1 base from J, leaving 12 bases between. This CDR3 comprises 15 residues. Germline V gene sequence: CDR1 SGHKS, CDR2 YYEKEE (reference sequence). The CDR3 here is CASSFGTGWNTEAFF. Written as DNA, the CDR3 is TGTGCCAGCAGCTTCGGTACAGGTTGGAACACTGAAGCTTTCTTT.

This clone was seen once. The CDR3: CASSLTEINTGELFF. The CDR3 DNA reads TGTGCCAGCAGCCTTACGGAGATTAACACCGGGGAGCTGTTTTTT. The chain employs TRBV11-3 and TRBJ2-2; D gene unclear. This CDR3 comprises 15 residues. Germline CDR1 and CDR2: SGHNT and YENEEA. V lost 5 bases and J lost 2, with 12 bases in between.

The chain uses TRBV15 and TRBJ1-2, with D perhaps TRBD1 (5 bases). The CDR3 is 15 residues long. The germline V and J ends were trimmed by 0 bases and 4 bases, with 12 bases remaining between them. Germline V gene sequence: CDR1 LNHNV, CDR2 YYDKDF (reference sequence). The CDR3 nucleotides are TGTGCCACCAGCAGAGATCGTCACAGGTCCTATGGCTACACCTTC. Encoded protein: CATSRDRHRSYGYTF.

V usage is TRBV25-1 and J usage is TRBJ1-5; D is possibly TRBD1 (5 bases). The ends were cut back, 4 bases at V and 7 bases at J, with 17 bases in the middle. The CDR3 length is 15 residues. Germline CDR1 is MGHDK and CDR2 is SYGVNS. This chain's CDR3 is CASSGLGAINQPQHF. CDR3 DNA sequence: TGTGCCAGCAGTGGGCTCGGGGCCATAAACCAGCCCCAGCATTTT.

The gene calls are TRBV28 and TRBJ1-5, with 9 bases fitting TRBD1. The trim removed 7 bases at V and 5 bases at J, leaving 12 bases unmatched. Germline lookup yields CDR1 MDHEN and CDR2 SYDVKM. The CDR3 has 16 amino acids. The CDR3 nucleotides read TGTGCCAGCACTCCAAACGACAGGGGGTACGATCAGCCCCAGCATTTT. It translates to CASTPNDRGYDQPQHF.

This chain connects TRBV10-1 to TRBJ2-2; 7 positions match TRBD1. The CDR3 has 17 residues. The germline CDR1 and CDR2 sequences are WNHNN and SYGVQD (reference sequence). J gave up 1 base and V 3 bases, and 8 bases lay outside the gene matches. In nucleotides, the CDR3 is TGCGCCAGCAGTGATGTGCGACAGGGTGGGAACACCGGGGAGCTGTTTTTT. This sequence encodes CASSDVRQGGNTGELFF.

V gene TRBV4-3 combines with J gene TRBJ1-2; TRBD1 agrees at 9 bases. The CDR3 is made up of 16 amino acids. J lost 5 bases, V lost 4 bases, and 11 bases had no gene match. Germline-derived CDR1 and CDR2 are LGHNA and YSLEER. The CDR3 spells CASSRDREYPIYGYTF. CDR3 bases: TGCGCCAGCAGCCGGGACAGGGAGTACCCTATTTATGGCTACACCTTC.

V and J are TRBV9 and TRBJ1-3, with 9 bases fitting TRBD1. Germline V gene sequence: CDR1 SGDLS, CDR2 YYNGEE. There are 17 residues in the CDR3. Trimming cost V 3 bases and J 3 bases; bases outside gene matches: 10. The CDR3 protein is CASSASIQGAGGNTIYF. CDR3 bases: TGTGCCAGCAGCGCCTCAATACAGGGGGCGGGTGGAAACACCATATATTTT.

The chain has TRBV18 and TRBJ1-1; possible D gene TRBD1, 6 bases. V gave up 6 bases and J gave up 9 bases, with 14 bases separating them. Germline-derived CDR1 and CDR2 are KGHSH and LQKENI. The CDR3 is made up of 12 amino acids. The CDR3 loop reads CASSIQGLQAFF. The CDR3 nucleotides read TGTGCCAGCTCCATACAGGGACTCCAAGCTTTCTTT.

Comment on this clone: At one of its ends the junction is not consistent with the germline gene, which may arise from a read error. This chain joins TRBV28 and TRBJ2-1, with unresolved D. Germline assignment: CDR1 MDHEN and CDR2 SYDVKM. CDR3 length: 10 residues. The CDR3 DNA is TGTGCCAGCTCGCAACGGATCGTTGTCTTC. This sequence encodes CASSQRIVVF.

This clone was recorded a few times. This chain links TRBV19 with TRBJ1-1; weak D call: TRBD1 (5 bases). Looked up from germline, CDR1 is LNHDA and CDR2 is SQIVND (reference sequence). CDR3 length: 15 amino acids. Trimming cost V 5 bases and J 1 base, with 14 bases left between them. The CDR3 sequence is CASSAYRSSNTEAFF. The CDR3 DNA follows: TGTGCCAGTAGTGCTTACAGGAGTTCGAACACTGAAGCTTTCTTT.

This rearrangement joins TRBV5-1 to TRBJ2-3; the match to TRBD2 covers 8 bases. The CDR3 has 17 amino acids. In germline, CDR1 is SGHRS, CDR2 YFSETQ. Trimming removed 0 bases from V and 1 base from J; junction bases left unmatched: 7. CDR3 nucleotide sequence: TGCGCCAGCAGCTTGGTCGGTAGCGGGACGCGCACAGATACGCAGTATTTT. It is translated as CASSLVGSGTRTDTQYF.

The genes are TRBV5-5 and TRBJ2-3, with no clear D. The CDR3 is made up of 14 amino acids. Per germline, CDR1 SGHKS and CDR2 YYEKEE (reference sequence). With 3 bases removed from V and 0 bases from J, the gap between germline ends came to 8 bases. CDR3: CASSYALSTDTQYF. CDR3 in DNA: TGTGCCAGCAGCTACGCCCTTAGCACAGATACGCAGTATTTT.

The chain uses TRBV7-2 and TRBJ1-1; a possible D gene is TRBD1 (6 bases). The CDR3 runs to 15 residues. V was pared by 2 bases and J by 1 base, with 11 bases between. CDR1 SGHTA and CDR2 FQGNSA come from the germline V gene. The chain's CDR3 is CASSLSRGQNTEAFF. The CDR3 DNA reads TGTGCCAGCAGCTTATCCCGGGGGCAGAACACTGAAGCTTTCTTT.

This clone was seen a handful of times. In nucleotides, the CDR3 is TGTGCCAGTAGCACGGGACCCGAAGCGCAAAGCGCTTATCAGCCCCAGCATTTT. Its translation is CASSTGPEAQSAYQPQHF. The chain employs TRBV19 and TRBJ1-5; D might be TRBD1 (5 bases). The germline CDR1 and CDR2 sequences are LNHDA and SQIVND (reference sequence). V lost 6 bases, J lost 5 bases, and 26 bases lay in between. The CDR3 is 18 residues long.

On this clone itself: Other DNA sequences from this sample encode an identical CDR3 as well. The gene calls are TRBV3-1 (or the pseudogene TRBV3-2) and TRBJ1-1, with no clear D. Germline V lookup: CDR1 LGHDT, CDR2 YNNKEL (reference sequence). The CDR3 sequence is 15 residues long. V lost 0 bases to trimming and J lost 0 bases, with 8 bases between them. CDR3 loop: CASSQDVGMNTEAFF. DNA of the CDR3: TGTGCCAGCAGCCAAGATGTAGGGATGAACACTGAAGCTTTCTTT.

The V call is TRBV19, the J call TRBJ1-2, with 8 positions matching TRBD1. The germline gives CDR1 LNHDA, CDR2 SQIVND (reference sequence). The CDR3 spans 13 residues. Trimming cost V 8 bases and J 4 bases; bases outside gene matches: 6. In DNA form, the CDR3 reads TGTGCCAGTTGGACAGGGTTCGGCTATGGCTACACCTTC. Residues: CASWTGFGYGYTF.

This clone was seen only once. This chain connects TRBV28 to TRBJ1-2; the match to TRBD1 covers 11 bases. Germline values: CDR1 MDHEN, CDR2 SYDVKM. The V gene end was trimmed by 2 bases and the J gene end by 2 bases; junction bases not matched to a gene: 4. The CDR3 consists of 16 residues. CDR3 DNA: TGTGCCAGCAGTTTAAAGGGACAGGGGGTGAACTATGGCTACACCTTC. Translation: CASSLKGQGVNYGYTF.

This chain connects TRBV4-3 to TRBJ1-6, with 7 bases lining up with TRBD1. V lost 6 bases to trimming and J lost 11 bases; unmatched junction nucleotides: 13. The CDR3 totals 15 residues. The V gene's germline CDR1 is LGHNA and CDR2 YSLEER. The CDR3 DNA is TGCGCCAGCAGTTACCACAAAACAGGGGAGGCACCCCTCCACTTT. It codes for CASSYHKTGEAPLHF.

The rearrangement links TRBV7-6 to TRBJ2-3, with 14 bases lining up with TRBD2. Germline assignment: CDR1 SGHVS and CDR2 FNYEAQ. The junction had 5 bases not matched to a gene; V was cut back by 7 bases and J by 2 bases. The CDR3 is made up of 16 amino acids. CDR3 in amino acids: CASTRLAGGPTDTQYF. For the CDR3, the DNA is TGTGCCAGCACCCGACTAGCGGGGGGGCCCACAGATACGCAGTATTTT. Combining the CDR3 with reference TRBV7-6 and TRBJ2-3 gives the whole variable domain GAGVSQSPRYKVTKRGQDVALRCDPISGHVSLYWYRQALGQGPEFLTYFNYEAQQDKSGLPNDRFSAERPEGSISTLTIQRTEQRDSAMYRCASTRLAGGPTDTQYFGPGTRLTVL.

The rearrangement links TRBV5-4 to TRBJ2-3, with 8 positions matching TRBD2. Germline values: CDR1 SGHNT, CDR2 YYREEE (reference sequence). The length of the CDR3 is 15 residues. Germline trimming cut 0 bases from V and 6 bases from J; bases unmatched to any gene: 6. The chain's CDR3 is CASSLGGTRRDTQYF. For the CDR3, the DNA is TGTGCCAGCAGCTTGGGAGGGACTAGGAGGGATACGCAGTATTTT. The variable domain in full, completed from reference TRBV5-4 and TRBJ2-3, reads ETGVTQSPTHLIKTRGQQVTLRCSSQSGHNTVSWYQQALGQGPQFIFQYYREEENGRGNFPPRFSGLQFPNYSSELNVNALELDDSALYLCASSLGGTRRDTQYFGPGTRLTVL.

The chain has TRBV4-3 and TRBJ2-5, with 10 bases matching TRBD1. This CDR3 is built from 16 residues. CDR1 and CDR2 (germline): LGHNA, YSLEER. After removal of 0 bases from V and 6 bases from J, the junction contained 7 bases not matched to a gene. The CDR3 region is CASSQDVAGQGKTQYF. CDR3 DNA: TGCGCCAGCAGCCAAGATGTTGCGGGACAGGGGAAGACCCAGTACTTC.